These T cell receptor beta chains were read from a single sample in a study of T cell changes during pregnancy in multiple sclerosis. This table comes from immunoSEQ multiplex PCR, and its TCRdb copy is limited to in-frame clones, with some not included. The sample has over 45,000 clones, about 90% seen once; the top ten hold about 1.2%. Specimen: CD4+ T cells from peripheral blood mononuclear cells, collected in the second trimester of pregnancy. These receptor sequences come from a female donor with multiple sclerosis, enrolled in a pregnancy study. CDR3s include the opening cysteine and the closing phenylalanine or tryptophan. The order of the fields is V gene, D gene, J gene, CDR3 protein, CDR3 DNA. A D gene is named only where the DNA matches it firmly.

>TRBV30|TRBD1|TRBJ2-7
CAWSATGQGGTYYEQYF
TGTGCCTGGAGTGCGACCGGACAGGGGGGTACTTACTACGAGCAGTACTTC
>TRBV7-2|-|TRBJ1-3
CASSATGITGNTIYF
TGTGCCAGCAGCGCTACAGGGATTACTGGAAACACCATATATTTT
>TRBV7-2|-|TRBJ1-2
CASSFLSTAANYGYTF
TGTGCCAGCAGCTTTCTTTCGACAGCAGCTAACTATGGCTACACCTTC
>TRBV19|TRBD1|TRBJ1-2
CASSLTGGPRYGYTF
TGTGCCAGTAGTCTAACAGGGGGCCCGCGATATGGCTACACCTTC
>TRBV6-5|TRBD2|TRBJ2-2
CASSLTTSDAGELFF
TGTGCCAGCAGCCTAACAACTAGCGATGCGGGGGAGCTGTTTTTT
>TRBV10-3|TRBD1|TRBJ1-4
CAIRQGTNEKLFF
TGTGCCATAAGACAGGGGACTAATGAAAAACTGTTTTTT
>TRBV25-1|-|TRBJ2-1
CASSETGGRHYNEQFF
TGTGCCAGCAGTGAGACTGGGGGCAGGCACTACAATGAGCAGTTCTTC
>TRBV6-5|-|TRBJ2-5
CASSDGGTQYF
TGTGCCAGCAGTGACGGAGGGACCCAGTACTTC
>TRBV11-2|-|TRBJ2-3
CASSLQYSSPDTQYF
TGTGCCAGCAGCTTACAATACTCTAGCCCAGATACGCAGTATTTT
>TRBV5-6|TRBD2|TRBJ2-7
CASSLGGLGPSYEQYF
TGTGCCAGCAGCTTAGGGGGACTAGGACCCTCCTACGAGCAGTACTTC
>TRBV6-1|TRBD2|TRBJ2-7
CASSEGRTSGNGAYEQYF
TGTGCCAGCAGTGAGGGCCGGACTAGCGGGAATGGTGCCTACGAGCAGTACTTC
>TRBV6-4|-|TRBJ2-7
CASSDRSAYEQYF
TGTGCCAGCAGTGATAGGAGTGCCTACGAGCAGTACTTC